This TCR beta chain was identified in a study of beta chain features in type 1 diabetes. Findings and caveats of the study: Individuals with type 1 diabetes displayed fewer insertions and more deletions at VDJ junctions. All four CD4+ subsets of Type 1 diabetes patients contained TCRB CDR3s that were moderately but significantly shorter. Shorter templates might be favored by PCR, equally in patients and controls. Because the template was cDNA, high-expressing cells might be over-represented.

CDR1 is SGHRS and CDR2 is YFSETQ in the germline V gene. This CDR3 contains 17 residues. After removal of 3 bases from V and 0 bases from J, the junction contained 3 bases not matched to a gene. All of the sorted populations showed purity greater than 95%. The isolated RNA, all of it, was reverse transcribed, so expressed TCRB transcripts were what got sequenced. The repertoire was sequenced with immunoSEQ multiplex PCR; TCRdb's copy has only in-frame clones and lacks some. This sample has about 660,000 clones, with about 14% found just once. This clone was counted a single time. No antigen is known for it.

Sequencing was performed on naive CD4+ T cells from blood. The rearrangement uses TRBV5-1 and TRBJ2-1, with 13 bases identical to TRBD2. This receptor was taken from a man younger than 35 with type 1 diabetes. The CDR3 protein is CASSWGLAGPSYNEQFF. The CDR3 DNA sequence: TGCGCCAGCAGCTGGGGACTAGCGGGGCCCTCCTACAATGAGCAGTTCTTC.